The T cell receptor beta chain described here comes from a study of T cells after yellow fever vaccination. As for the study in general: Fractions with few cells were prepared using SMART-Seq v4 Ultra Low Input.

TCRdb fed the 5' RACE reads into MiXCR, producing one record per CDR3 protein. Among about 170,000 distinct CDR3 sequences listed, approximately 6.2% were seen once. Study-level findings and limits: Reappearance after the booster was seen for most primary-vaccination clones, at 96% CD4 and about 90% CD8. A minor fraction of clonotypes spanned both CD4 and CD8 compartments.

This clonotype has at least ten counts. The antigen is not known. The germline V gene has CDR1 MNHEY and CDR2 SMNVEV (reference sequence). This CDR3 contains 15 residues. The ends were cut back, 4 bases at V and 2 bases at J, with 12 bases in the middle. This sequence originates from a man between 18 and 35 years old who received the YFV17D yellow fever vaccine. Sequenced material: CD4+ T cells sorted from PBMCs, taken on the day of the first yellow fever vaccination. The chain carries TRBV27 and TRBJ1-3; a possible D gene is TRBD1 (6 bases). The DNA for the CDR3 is TGTGCCAGCAGTTCGGACAGTGGCGCTGGAAACACCATATATTTT. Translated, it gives CASSSDSGAGNTIYF.